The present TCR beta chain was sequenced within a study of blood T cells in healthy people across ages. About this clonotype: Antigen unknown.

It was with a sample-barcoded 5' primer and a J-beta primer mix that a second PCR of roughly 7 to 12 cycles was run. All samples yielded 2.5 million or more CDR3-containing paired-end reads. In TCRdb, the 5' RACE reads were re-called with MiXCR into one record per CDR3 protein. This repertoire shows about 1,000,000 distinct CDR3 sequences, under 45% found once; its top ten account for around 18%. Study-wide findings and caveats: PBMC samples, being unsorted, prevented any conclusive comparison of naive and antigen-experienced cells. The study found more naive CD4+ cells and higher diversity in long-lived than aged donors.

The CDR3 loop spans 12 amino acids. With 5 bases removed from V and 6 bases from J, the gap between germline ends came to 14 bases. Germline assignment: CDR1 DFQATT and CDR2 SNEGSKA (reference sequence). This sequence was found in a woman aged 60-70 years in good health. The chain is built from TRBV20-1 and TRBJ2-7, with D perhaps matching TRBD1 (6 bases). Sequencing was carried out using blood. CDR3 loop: CSAGQTGREQYF. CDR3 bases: TGCAGTGCTGGACAGACTGGGCGCGAGCAGTACTTC.